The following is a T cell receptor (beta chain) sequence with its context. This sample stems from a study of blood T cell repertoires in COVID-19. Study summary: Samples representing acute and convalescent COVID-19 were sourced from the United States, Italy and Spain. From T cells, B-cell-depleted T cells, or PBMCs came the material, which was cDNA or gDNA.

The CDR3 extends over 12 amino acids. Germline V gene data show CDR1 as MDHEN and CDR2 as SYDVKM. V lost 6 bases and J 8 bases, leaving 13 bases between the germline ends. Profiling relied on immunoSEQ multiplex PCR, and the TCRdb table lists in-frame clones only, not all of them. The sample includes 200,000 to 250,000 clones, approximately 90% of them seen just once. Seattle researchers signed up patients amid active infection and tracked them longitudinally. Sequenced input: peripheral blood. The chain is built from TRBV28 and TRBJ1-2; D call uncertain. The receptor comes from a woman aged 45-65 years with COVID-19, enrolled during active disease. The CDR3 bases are TGTGCCAGCAGGAGGGAAGTAGGGGGCTACACCTTC. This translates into CASRREVGGYTF.